This passage covers 22 T cell receptor beta chains from one sample sequenced in a study of blood T cells in healthy people across ages. Then a second PCR, running roughly 6 to 11 cycles, was carried out with a sample-barcoded 5' primer and a J-beta primer mix. TCRdb redid the calling of the 5' RACE reads with MiXCR, one entry per CDR3 protein. The data show about a million distinct CDR3 sequences, with approximately 49% seen just once and around 15% held by the top ten. What was sequenced was blood. Receptor source: a man younger than 40 in good health.

The chain is built from TRBV20-1 and TRBJ1-5; a possible D gene is TRBD1 (6 bases). V was cut by 0 bases and J by 0 bases, with 21 bases left in between. CDR1 and CDR2 (germline): DFQATT, SNEGSKA (reference sequence). This CDR3 region has 19 residues. CDR3 in DNA: TGCAGTGCTAGAGATCACGGCAAGTCGGGGGCGTATAGCAATCAGCCCCAGCATTTT. Translation: CSARDHGKSGAYSNQPQHF.

This clonotype was found a few times. V gene TRBV29-1 combines with J gene TRBJ1-4; no definite D call. V lost 0 bases and J 0 bases, leaving 8 bases between the germline ends. Per germline, CDR1 SQVTM and CDR2 ANQGSEA. The length of the CDR3 is 15 residues. The chain's CDR3 is CSVEDTSATNEKLFF. The DNA of the CDR3 is TGCAGCGTTGAAGATACTAGCGCAACTAATGAAAAACTGTTTTTT.

This rearrangement joins TRBV5-1 to TRBJ2-5; TRBD1 matches at 8 bases. This CDR3 is built from 14 residues. V was pared by 3 bases and J by 5 bases, with 6 bases of the junction left unmatched. CDR1 is SGHRS and CDR2 is YFSETQ in the germline V gene. The CDR3 is CASSSQGVVETQYF. CDR3 bases: TGCGCCAGCAGCTCACAGGGGGTAGTGGAGACCCAGTACTTC.

This clonotype has a handful of counts. Possible read error: a much larger clone is one base away. The chain is built from TRBV3-1 and TRBJ2-3; perhaps TRBD2 as D (6 bases). The CDR3 length is 16 residues. The V end was cut by 1 base, the J end by 3 bases, with 14 bases between. Looked up from germline, CDR1 is LGHDT and CDR2 is YNNKEL (reference sequence). The CDR3 reads CASSQGVVGGTDTQYF. As DNA, the CDR3 is TGTGCCAGCAGCCAAGGTGTGGTGGGGGGTACAGATACGCAGTATTTT.

V is TRBV20-1 and J is TRBJ2-7; D call uncertain. The V end lost 4 bases, the J end lost 0 bases, and 7 bases lay between the germline ends. CDR3 length equals 12 residues. From germline, CDR1 is DFQATT and CDR2 SNEGSKA (reference sequence). CDR3 coding DNA: TGCAGTGCTATTTGGAGCTCCTACGAGCAGTACTTC. Translated, it gives CSAIWSSYEQYF.

This chain connects TRBV6-6 to TRBJ2-7; D gene ambiguous. CDR3 length: 13 residues. Trimming took off 2 bases at V and 3 bases at J, with 8 bases between the two ends. The germline CDR1 and CDR2 sequences are MNHNY and SVGAGI (reference sequence). For the CDR3, the DNA is TGTGCCAGCAGTTACAATGGATTCTACGAGCAGTACTTC. This translates into CASSYNGFYEQYF.

V usage is TRBV29-1 and J usage is TRBJ2-2; D possibly corresponds to TRBD2 (5 bases). CDR1 is SQVTM and CDR2 is ANQGSEA in the germline V gene. V was pared by 0 bases and J by 6 bases, with 17 bases between. The CDR3 is made up of 16 amino acids. The CDR3 bases are TGCAGCGTTGAAGATGGTCCCGCGGAGGTCGCCGGGGAGCTGTTTTTT. Encoded protein: CSVEDGPAEVAGELFF.

The chain couples TRBV20-1 to TRBJ2-7, with TRBD2 matching over 12 bases. The CDR3 spans 13 residues. J gave up 1 base and V 8 bases, and 3 bases lay outside the gene matches. Germline values: CDR1 DFQATT, CDR2 SNEGSKA (reference sequence). CDR3 nucleotide sequence: TGCAGTTCACTAGCGGGGGGTTCCTACGAGCAGTACTTC. Amino acids: CSSLAGGSYEQYF.

This sequence joins TRBV29-1 and TRBJ2-2, with 13 nucleotides matching TRBD2. This CDR3 region has 16 residues. V dropped 7 bases and J dropped 2; count of bases not matched to a gene: 7. Germline CDR1 reads SQVTM; CDR2 reads ANQGSEA. The CDR3 spells CSAELAGGPNTGELFF. CDR3 coding DNA: TGCAGCGCAGAACTAGCGGGGGGGCCAAACACCGGGGAGCTGTTTTTT.

Ten or more counts support this clonotype. J is TRBJ2-1 and V is TRBV12-3 or TRBV12-4; D might be TRBD2 (5 bases). Trimming cost V 6 bases and J 6 bases, with 18 bases left between them. CDR3 size: 15 residues. CDR3 in DNA: TGTGCCAGCAGCCAACTAGTTTATGGTCCCAATGAGCAGTTCTTC. It encodes CASSQLVYGPNEQFF.

The V call is TRBV6-6, the J call TRBJ1-6, with 8 bases lining up with TRBD1. The CDR3 totals 17 residues. Germline-derived CDR1 and CDR2 are MNHNY and SVGAGI (reference sequence). The junction had 11 bases not matched to a gene; V was cut back by 5 bases and J by 5 bases. The CDR3 here is CASSPRDRGLNNSPLHF. CDR3 DNA sequence: TGTGCCAGCAGTCCCCGAGACAGGGGCCTTAATAATTCACCCCTCCACTTT.

V usage is TRBV9 and J usage is TRBJ2-7; D is possibly TRBD1 (6 bases). Germline V gene sequence: CDR1 SGDLS, CDR2 YYNGEE. The V gene lost 9 bases and the J gene lost 0 bases, with 16 bases spanning the gap. This CDR3 is 14 amino acids long. The CDR3 here is CATELGTLSYEQYF. CDR3 sequence (DNA): TGTGCCACCGAGCTAGGGACACTCTCCTACGAGCAGTACTTC.

This clonotype was observed a few times. This sequence joins TRBV4-1 and TRBJ2-3, with D possibly TRBD2 on 5 matching bases. Trimming pared 1 base from V and 5 bases from J, leaving 16 bases between. Germline CDR1 and CDR2: MGHRA and YSYEKL. The CDR3 has 16 residues. CDR3 DNA sequence: TGCGCCAGCAGCCAAGGTATTCTTGCTCGGGGAGATACGCAGTATTTT. It specifies CASSQGILARGDTQYF.

V is TRBV5-1 and J is TRBJ2-2; D gene uncertain. Germline-derived CDR1 and CDR2 are SGHRS and YFSETQ. The CDR3 runs to 12 residues. Trimming shortened V by 0 bases and J by 8 bases, and 5 bases separated the two germline ends. For the CDR3, the DNA is TGCGCCAGCAGCTTGGCGAAAGGGGAGCTGTTTTTT. This sequence encodes CASSLAKGELFF.

For this clonotype: A junction boundary mismatches the germline segment, possibly from a read error. J is TRBJ2-3 and V is TRBV12-3 or TRBV12-4, with a tentative D call TRBD2 (6 bases). CDR3 length equals 15 residues. CDR3 nucleotides: TGTGCCAGCAGTTTAAACGGGGGTAGAGCAGATGCGCAGTATTTT. Translation: CASSLNGGRADAQYF.

The V and J genes are TRBV20-1 and TRBJ2-7; D gene unclear. Trimming took off 0 bases at V and 6 bases at J, with 9 bases between the two ends. Looked up from germline, CDR1 is DFQATT and CDR2 is SNEGSKA (reference sequence). The CDR3 has 12 residues. The CDR3 nucleotides are TGCAGTGCTAGAGAACAAGGCGGCGAGCAGTACTTC. Its translation: CSAREQGGEQYF.

Points on this clonotype: One end of the junction varies from germline; a read error may be responsible. This chain links TRBV7-3 with TRBJ2-3; D remains ambiguous. Germline CDR1 is SGHTA and CDR2 is FQGTGA. The CDR3 totals 13 residues. CDR3 nucleotides: TGTGCCGGCAGCTTAACGGGCAGCGATACGCAGTATTTT. It encodes CAGSLTGSDTQYF.

The gene calls are TRBV7-3 and TRBJ2-1; a weak D match, TRBD2 (7 bases). Trimming left V 4 bases short and J 8 bases short, with 15 bases between. The V gene's germline CDR1 is SGHTA and CDR2 FQGTGA. This CDR3 spans 14 amino acids. CDR3 protein: CASSSGGGGYEQFF. CDR3 sequence (DNA): TGTGCCAGCAGCTCTGGCGGGGGCGGTTATGAGCAGTTCTTC.

This clonotype was found a few times. V gene TRBV6-5 combines with J gene TRBJ2-5; 7 nucleotides agree with TRBD1. Germline V CDR1 and CDR2: MNHEY, SVGAGI. The CDR3 sequence is 17 residues long. J gave up 3 bases and V 0 bases, and 10 bases lay outside the gene matches. The CDR3 sequence: CASSYSAGTAPKETQYF. DNA of the CDR3: TGTGCCAGCAGTTACTCGGCCGGGACAGCGCCTAAAGAGACCCAGTACTTC.

The rearrangement joins TRBV20-1 to TRBJ2-1; tentatively, D is TRBD1 (6 bases). Germline-derived CDR1 and CDR2 are DFQATT and SNEGSKA (reference sequence). Trimming took 3 bases from V and 10 from J, leaving 22 bases between them. This CDR3 region has 15 residues. The CDR3 bases are TGCAGTGCTAGGCCCCAGGGGCTGAACACCGGGGAGCAGTTCTTC. Translating it yields CSARPQGLNTGEQFF.

V and J are TRBV20-1 and TRBJ1-1, with D possibly TRBD1 on 5 matching bases. Trimming took off 3 bases at V and 4 bases at J, with 18 bases between the two ends. CDR1 is DFQATT, CDR2 SNEGSKA, per germline (reference sequence). This CDR3 contains 15 residues. CDR3 nucleotide sequence: TGCAGTGCTAGTGAGGGGCCTTCAAGCCCCACTGAAGCTTTCTTT. It specifies CSASEGPSSPTEAFF.

The rearrangement joins TRBV2 to TRBJ2-5, with 7 bases identical to TRBD2. V lost 4 bases to trimming and J lost 4 bases; unmatched junction nucleotides: 6. This CDR3 comprises 14 residues. Germline V gene sequence: CDR1 SNHLY, CDR2 FYNNEI. The CDR3 protein is CASSARASGETQYF. CDR3 DNA sequence: TGTGCCAGCAGTGCTCGGGCTAGCGGAGAGACCCAGTACTTC.